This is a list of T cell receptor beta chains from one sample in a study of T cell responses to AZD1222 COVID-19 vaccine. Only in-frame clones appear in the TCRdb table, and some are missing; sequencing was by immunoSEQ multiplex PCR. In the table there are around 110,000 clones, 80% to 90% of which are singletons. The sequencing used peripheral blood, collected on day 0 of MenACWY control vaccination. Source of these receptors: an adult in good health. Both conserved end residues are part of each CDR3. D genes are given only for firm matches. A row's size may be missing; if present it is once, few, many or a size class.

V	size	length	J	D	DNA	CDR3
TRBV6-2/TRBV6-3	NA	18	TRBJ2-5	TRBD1	TGTGCCAGCAGCTTTCACAGGGGGCGCCTTAGACAGGGAGAGACCCAGTACTTC	CASSFHRGRLRQGETQYF
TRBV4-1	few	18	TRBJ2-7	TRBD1	TGCGCCAGCAGCCTTTTCATGAGCCAAGGACAGGTATCCTACGAGCAGTACTTC	CASSLFMSQGQVSYEQYF
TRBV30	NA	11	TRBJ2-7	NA	TGTGCCTGGAGTGTACATCGCGAGCAGTACTTC	CAWSVHREQYF
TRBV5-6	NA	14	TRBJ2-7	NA	TGTGCCAGCAGCTTGAGAATGACCTCCTACGAGCAGTACTTC	CASSLRMTSYEQYF
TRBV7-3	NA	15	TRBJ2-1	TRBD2	TGTGCCAGCAGCCCCGGACTAGCGGGGGCCTATGAGCAGTTCTTC	CASSPGLAGAYEQFF
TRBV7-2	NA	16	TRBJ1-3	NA	TGTGCCAGCAGCCTGCGCTTGGGGAGCTCTGGAAACACCATATATTTT	CASSLRLGSSGNTIYF
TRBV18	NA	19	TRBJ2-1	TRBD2	TGTGCCAGCTCATCAAGGCTCCCGGGACTAGCGGGGGGGAACAATGAGCAGTTCTTC	CASSSRLPGLAGGNNEQFF
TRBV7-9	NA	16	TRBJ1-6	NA	TGTGCCAGCAGCGTCATTGAAGGGGCGGGTAATTCACCCCTCCACTTT	CASSVIEGAGNSPLHF
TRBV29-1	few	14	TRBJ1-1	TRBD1	TGCAGCGTGTTAACCGGGACAGGGGTCGCTGAAGCTTTCTTT	CSVLTGTGVAEAFF
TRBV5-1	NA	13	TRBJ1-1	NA	TGCGCCAGCAGCTCGCAGGGGAGCACTGAAGCTTTCTTT	CASSSQGSTEAFF
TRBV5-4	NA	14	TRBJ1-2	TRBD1	TGTGCCAGCAGCTCTAGACAGGGGAACTATGGCTACACCTTC	CASSSRQGNYGYTF
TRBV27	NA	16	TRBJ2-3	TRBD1	TGTGCCAGCAGGCCAGGGACAGGGTTTAGCACAGATACGCAGTATTTT	CASRPGTGFSTDTQYF
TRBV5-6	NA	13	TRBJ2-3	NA	TGTGCCAGCAGCCGGACCGGGACACGAAAGCAGTATTTT	CASSRTGTRKQYF
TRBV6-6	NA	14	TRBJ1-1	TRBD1	TGTGCCAGCAGACGACAGGGGATGAACACTGAAGCTTTCTTT	CASRRQGMNTEAFF
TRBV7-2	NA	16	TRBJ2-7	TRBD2	TGTGCCAGCAGCTTCGCAAAAGCGGGGGTCTCCTACGAGCAGTACTTC	CASSFAKAGVSYEQYF
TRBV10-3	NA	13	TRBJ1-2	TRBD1	TGTGCCATTGGGACAGGGGGAATCTATGGCTACACCTTC	CAIGTGGIYGYTF
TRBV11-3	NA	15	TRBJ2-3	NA	TGTGCCAGCAGCTTAAGGGGCGGGGGCACAGATACGCAGTATTTT	CASSLRGGGTDTQYF
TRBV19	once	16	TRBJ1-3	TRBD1	TGTGCCAGTAGTCCCCTGGACAGGACCCCCGGAAACACCATATATTTT	CASSPLDRTPGNTIYF
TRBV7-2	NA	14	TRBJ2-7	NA	TGTGCCAGCAGCTTAGCAGGGGCAGGGTACGAGCAGTACTTC	CASSLAGAGYEQYF
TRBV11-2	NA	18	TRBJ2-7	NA	TGTGCCAGCAGCTTAAGCTCGGAGGCCCCAGGAGGTGTATACGAGCAGTACTTC	CASSLSSEAPGGVYEQYF
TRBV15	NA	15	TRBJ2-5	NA	TGTGCCACCAGCAGAGGGAGGGAGATGGGAGAGACCCAGTACTTC	CATSRGREMGETQYF
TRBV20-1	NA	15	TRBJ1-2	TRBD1	TGCAGTGCTAGTTTCAGCGTCGGGACAGTCTATGGCTACACCTTC	CSASFSVGTVYGYTF
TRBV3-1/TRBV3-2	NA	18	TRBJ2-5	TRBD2	TGTGCCAGCAGCCAAACAGGTCGGACTAGCGGGGGGACCGGCCCCCAGTACTTC	CASSQTGRTSGGTGPQYF
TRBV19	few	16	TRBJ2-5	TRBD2	TGTGCCAGTAGTACTATAGCGGGGGGGGCTTGGGAGACCCAGTACTTC	CASSTIAGGAWETQYF
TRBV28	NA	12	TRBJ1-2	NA	TGTGCCAGCAGCACCGGGACACCCGGCTACACCTTC	CASSTGTPGYTF
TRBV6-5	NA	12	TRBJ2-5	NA	TGTGCCAGCAGTTACGACACCGAGACCCAGTACTTC	CASSYDTETQYF
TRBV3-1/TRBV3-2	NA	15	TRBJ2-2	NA	TGTGCCAGCAGCCAATGGTCCAGCGACACCGGGGAGCTGTTTTTT	CASSQWSSDTGELFF
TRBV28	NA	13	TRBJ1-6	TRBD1	TGTGCCAGCAGCCGGGACAGGGGTTCACCCCTCCACTTT	CASSRDRGSPLHF
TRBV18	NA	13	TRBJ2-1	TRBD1	TGTGCCAGCTCCCCAAGACAGGGCGATGAGCAGTTCTTC	CASSPRQGDEQFF
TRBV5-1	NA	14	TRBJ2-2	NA	TGCGCCAGCAGCTTGACAGCGAACACCGGGGAGCTGTTTTTT	CASSLTANTGELFF
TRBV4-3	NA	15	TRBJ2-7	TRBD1	TGCGCCAGCAGCCAACTGAGGACAGGGGACTACGAGCAGTACTTC	CASSQLRTGDYEQYF
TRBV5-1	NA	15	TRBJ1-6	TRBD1	TGCGCCAGCACCCCTCGGACAGGGGGCAGTTCACCCCTCCACTTT	CASTPRTGGSSPLHF
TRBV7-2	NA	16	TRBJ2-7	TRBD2	TGTGCCAGCAGCACCCGACTAGCGGGAGAGCACTACGAGCAGTACTTC	CASSTRLAGEHYEQYF
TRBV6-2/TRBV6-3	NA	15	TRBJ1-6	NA	TGTGCCAGCAGTTATCTAACAGGGAGGAATTCACCCCTCCACTTT	CASSYLTGRNSPLHF
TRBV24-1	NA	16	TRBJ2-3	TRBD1	TGTGCCACCAGTGACTCCGGGACAGGGGTCACAGATACGCAGTATTTT	CATSDSGTGVTDTQYF
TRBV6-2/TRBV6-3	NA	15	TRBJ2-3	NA	TGTGCCAGCAGTTACCCCCTCCCTAGCACAGATACGCAGTATTTT	CASSYPLPSTDTQYF
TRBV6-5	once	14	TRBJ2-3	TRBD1	TGTGCCAGCGAACTAAGACAGGGAACCCGTACGCAGTATTTT	CASELRQGTRTQYF